A selection of T cell receptor beta chains follows, all from one sample in a study of T cell responses to AZD1222 COVID-19 vaccine. Clones were read by immunoSEQ multiplex PCR, and TCRdb kept only the in-frame ones, dropping some. The sample yields approximately 180,000 clones, 85% to 90% seen once. The sample consisted of peripheral blood, taken on day 0 of AZD1222 vaccination. These receptors came from an adult in good health. Each CDR3 is given with its conserved first and last residue. The order of the fields is clone size, J gene, D gene, V gene, CDR3 protein, CDR3 DNA. A D gene is named only where the DNA matches it firmly. Only some rows state a clone size, as once, few, many or a class for expanded clones.

clone_size: .; j_call: TRBJ1-1; d_call: .; v_call: TRBV27; cdr3_aa: CASSLKGVGTEAFF; cdr3_nt: TGTGCCAGCAGTTTGAAAGGGGTGGGAACTGAAGCTTTCTTT
clone_size: .; j_call: TRBJ2-2; d_call: TRBD1; v_call: TRBV6-5; cdr3_aa: CASSFRTGVTGELFF; cdr3_nt: TGTGCCAGCAGTTTTAGGACAGGGGTCACCGGGGAGCTGTTTTTT
clone_size: .; j_call: TRBJ2-7; d_call: .; v_call: TRBV6-5; cdr3_aa: CASNRVQDSAYEQYF; cdr3_nt: TGTGCCAGCAACCGGGTCCAGGATAGTGCCTACGAGCAGTACTTC
clone_size: .; j_call: TRBJ1-1; d_call: .; v_call: TRBV30; cdr3_aa: CAWNLNTEAFF; cdr3_nt: TGTGCCTGGAACCTGAACACTGAAGCTTTCTTT
clone_size: .; j_call: TRBJ1-2; d_call: .; v_call: TRBV6-5; cdr3_aa: CASRSGTNNGYTF; cdr3_nt: TGTGCCAGCAGGTCCGGGACCAATAATGGCTACACCTTC
clone_size: .; j_call: TRBJ1-5; d_call: .; v_call: TRBV19; cdr3_aa: CASSASYQPQHF; cdr3_nt: TGTGCCAGTAGTGCATCGTATCAGCCCCAGCATTTT
clone_size: .; j_call: TRBJ1-1; d_call: .; v_call: TRBV3-1/TRBV3-2; cdr3_aa: CASSLREGSTEAFF; cdr3_nt: TGTGCCAGCAGCCTGCGTGAGGGGAGCACTGAAGCTTTCTTT
clone_size: .; j_call: TRBJ2-1; d_call: TRBD2; v_call: TRBV11-2; cdr3_aa: CASSSLRGGSSKQFF; cdr3_nt: TGTGCCAGCAGCTCTTTACGGGGGGGCAGTAGTAAGCAGTTCTTC
clone_size: .; j_call: TRBJ2-2; d_call: .; v_call: TRBV5-1; cdr3_aa: CASSLGATNTGELFF; cdr3_nt: TGCGCCAGCAGCTTGGGAGCCACGAACACCGGGGAGCTGTTTTTT
clone_size: once; j_call: TRBJ1-3; d_call: .; v_call: TRBV7-6; cdr3_aa: CASSLSRSSGNTIYF; cdr3_nt: TGTGCCAGCAGCTTATCCAGGAGCTCTGGAAACACCATATATTTT
clone_size: few; j_call: TRBJ2-2; d_call: TRBD1; v_call: TRBV5-1; cdr3_aa: CASSLTGVSNTGELFF; cdr3_nt: TGCGCCAGCAGCTTGACAGGGGTCAGTAACACCGGGGAGCTGTTTTTT
clone_size: .; j_call: TRBJ1-6; d_call: .; v_call: TRBV6-5; cdr3_aa: CASSYDNSYNSPLHF; cdr3_nt: TGTGCCAGCAGTTACGACAACTCCTATAATTCACCCCTCCACTTT
clone_size: .; j_call: TRBJ2-7; d_call: .; v_call: TRBV6-2/TRBV6-3; cdr3_aa: CASSYSSGSYEQYF; cdr3_nt: TGTGCCAGCAGTTACTCGTCAGGGTCCTACGAGCAGTACTTC
clone_size: .; j_call: TRBJ1-3; d_call: .; v_call: TRBV5-1; cdr3_aa: CASSLGGLDSHSGNTIYF; cdr3_nt: TGCGCCAGCAGCTTGGGGGGCCTCGACAGCCACTCTGGAAACACCATATATTTT
clone_size: .; j_call: TRBJ1-3; d_call: TRBD1; v_call: TRBV19; cdr3_aa: CASRGDRRSGNTIYF; cdr3_nt: TGTGCCAGTAGAGGGGACAGGCGCTCTGGAAACACCATATATTTT
clone_size: .; j_call: TRBJ2-5; d_call: TRBD1; v_call: TRBV18; cdr3_aa: CASSPGTAVLGTQYF; cdr3_nt: TGTGCCAGCTCACCGGGGACAGCGGTTCTAGGGACCCAGTACTTC
clone_size: .; j_call: TRBJ1-2; d_call: .; v_call: TRBV19; cdr3_aa: CASSMWGSEGYTF; cdr3_nt: TGTGCCAGTAGTATGTGGGGTTCGGAAGGCTACACCTTC
clone_size: .; j_call: TRBJ2-3; d_call: .; v_call: TRBV19; cdr3_aa: CASSIAFSPDTQYF; cdr3_nt: TGTGCCAGTAGTATAGCTTTCAGCCCAGATACGCAGTATTTT
clone_size: .; j_call: TRBJ1-6; d_call: .; v_call: TRBV21-1; cdr3_aa: CASTNRGSYNSPLHF; cdr3_nt: TGTGCCAGCACCAATCGGGGCTCCTATAATTCACCCCTCCACTTT
clone_size: .; j_call: TRBJ1-4; d_call: .; v_call: TRBV15; cdr3_aa: CATSRDGTETEKLFF; cdr3_nt: TGTGCCACCAGCAGAGATGGGACTGAGACTGAAAAACTGTTTTTT
clone_size: .; j_call: TRBJ1-1; d_call: .; v_call: TRBV10-2; cdr3_aa: CASSNQGIYEAFF; cdr3_nt: TGCGCCAGCAGTAACCAGGGAATTTATGAAGCTTTCTTT
clone_size: .; j_call: TRBJ2-1; d_call: TRBD1; v_call: TRBV5-1; cdr3_aa: CASSFPQGQGAYNEQFF; cdr3_nt: TGCGCCAGCAGCTTCCCACAGGGACAGGGCGCCTACAATGAGCAGTTCTTC
clone_size: .; j_call: TRBJ2-7; d_call: TRBD2; v_call: TRBV4-1; cdr3_aa: CASSQDYGGAVYEQYF; cdr3_nt: TGCGCCAGCAGCCAAGATTACGGGGGGGCTGTGTACGAGCAGTACTTC
clone_size: once; j_call: TRBJ1-5; d_call: .; v_call: TRBV6-2/TRBV6-3; cdr3_aa: CASSDTNQPQHF; cdr3_nt: TGTGCCAGCAGTGACACGAATCAGCCCCAGCATTTT
clone_size: .; j_call: TRBJ1-3; d_call: TRBD1; v_call: TRBV19; cdr3_aa: CASSKTPGQGNTIYF; cdr3_nt: TGTGCCAGTAGCAAAACGCCGGGACAGGGGAACACCATATATTTT
clone_size: .; j_call: TRBJ1-2; d_call: .; v_call: TRBV2; cdr3_aa: CASSDYPVPNYGYTF; cdr3_nt: TGTGCCAGCAGTGATTACCCAGTCCCCAACTATGGCTACACCTTC
clone_size: once; j_call: TRBJ2-7; d_call: TRBD2; v_call: TRBV5-1; cdr3_aa: CASSSRLAGTYEQYF; cdr3_nt: TGCGCCAGCAGCTCACGGCTAGCGGGGACCTACGAGCAGTACTTC
clone_size: .; j_call: TRBJ2-5; d_call: .; v_call: TRBV14; cdr3_aa: CASSPRTKETQYF; cdr3_nt: TGTGCCAGCAGCCCTCGGACAAAGGAGACCCAGTACTTC
clone_size: .; j_call: TRBJ2-5; d_call: TRBD1; v_call: TRBV10-3; cdr3_aa: CAISPGQGKETQYF; cdr3_nt: TGTGCCATCAGCCCGGGACAGGGGAAGGAGACCCAGTACTTC
clone_size: .; j_call: TRBJ2-1; d_call: TRBD2; v_call: TRBV19; cdr3_aa: CASVSGRSSYNEQFF; cdr3_nt: TGTGCCAGTGTCAGCGGGAGGAGCTCCTACAATGAGCAGTTCTTC
clone_size: .; j_call: TRBJ1-2; d_call: TRBD1; v_call: TRBV9; cdr3_aa: CASSAWTGPLGGYTF; cdr3_nt: TGTGCCAGCAGCGCTTGGACAGGCCCCTTGGGTGGCTACACCTTC
clone_size: few; j_call: TRBJ2-1; d_call: TRBD1; v_call: TRBV6-6; cdr3_aa: CASSLRQGVTSEDEQFF; cdr3_nt: TGTGCCAGCAGTCTCCGACAGGGGGTGACGAGTGAGGATGAGCAGTTCTTC
clone_size: .; j_call: TRBJ2-3; d_call: .; v_call: TRBV5-1; cdr3_aa: CASRQDWGTDTQYF; cdr3_nt: TGCGCCAGCAGGCAAGACTGGGGCACAGATACGCAGTATTTT
clone_size: .; j_call: TRBJ1-2; d_call: .; v_call: TRBV5-1; cdr3_aa: CASSPRDGYGYTF; cdr3_nt: TGCGCCAGCAGCCCGAGGGATGGATATGGCTACACCTTC